The 13 T cell receptor beta chains listed next were all sequenced from one sample in a study of T cell repertoires in cytomegalovirus infection. TCRdb independently ran MiXCR on the reads; one entry per CDR3 protein. The sample carries about 220,000 distinct CDR3 sequences, about 38% recorded once. No antigens are known for them. Sample: CD8+ T cells from cultured PBMCs, taken from culture after CMV antigen stimulation. Every receptor here comes from a human donor in good health (CMV status not recorded). Some clones in this sample may be carry-over from other donors' samples.

This clonotype was counted a few times. This rearrangement joins TRBV20-1 to TRBJ1-3; the D gene is possibly TRBD1 (6 bases). The CDR3 is made up of 14 amino acids. Germline V gene sequence: CDR1 DFQATT, CDR2 SNEGSKA (reference sequence). Between the trimmed V and J ends, which lost 6 bases and 1 base, there was a span of 13 bases. The CDR3 sequence: CSALGQQSGNTIYF. The CDR3 nucleotides read TGCAGTGCCCTTGGACAGCAATCTGGAAACACCATATATTTT.

The chain has TRBV2 and TRBJ2-1; D is possibly TRBD1 (5 bases). CDR3 length: 15 amino acids. V lost 5 bases and J lost 0, with 11 bases in between. The germline gives CDR1 SNHLY, CDR2 FYNNEI. The CDR3 reads CASSRPDSSYNEQFF. Here the CDR3 DNA reads TGTGCCAGCAGTCGTCCAGACAGCTCCTACAATGAGCAGTTCTTC.

In its sample, this clonotype was seen a few times. The chain joins TRBV6-5 to TRBJ2-5, with D unclear. The germline V and J ends were trimmed by 2 bases and 0 bases, with 4 bases remaining between them. The CDR3 covers 13 residues. CDR1 and CDR2 (germline): MNHEY, SVGAGI. This chain's CDR3 is CASSYGDQETQYF. The DNA for the CDR3 is TGTGCCAGCAGTTACGGAGACCAAGAGACCCAGTACTTC.

In this sample, this clonotype turned up a few times. Here the CDR3 reads CASSSAAQGLGNYGYTF. The CDR3 DNA sequence: TGTGCCAGCAGCTCGGCCGCTCAGGGGCTAGGGAACTATGGCTACACCTTC. The gene calls are TRBV7-3 and TRBJ1-2, with a tentative D call TRBD1 (6 bases). CDR1 is SGHTA and CDR2 is FQGTGA in the germline V gene. V was shortened by 4 bases and J by 2 bases, with 20 bases between the two germline ends. This CDR3 region has 17 residues.

This clonotype was detected many times. The genes are TRBV14 and TRBJ1-2; unclear D gene. The CDR3 length is 16 residues. Germline V lookup: CDR1 SGHDN, CDR2 FVKESK. Between the trimmed V and J ends, which lost 1 base and 0 bases, there was a span of 12 bases. The CDR3 here is CASSQVDTAPNYGYTF. The CDR3 DNA reads TGTGCCAGCAGCCAAGTCGATACAGCCCCTAACTATGGCTACACCTTC.

This clonotype has a single count. Given the absence of the conserved phenylalanine or tryptophan at the CDR3 end, a read error is likely. The V gene is TRBV7-2, the J gene TRBJ2-7; D is possibly TRBD1 or TRBD2 (6 bases each). The germline V gene has CDR1 SGHTA and CDR2 FQGNSA. V was shortened by 6 bases and J by 4 bases, with 19 bases between the two germline ends. This CDR3 comprises 15 residues. The CDR3 sequence: CASSPERSGAYEQYS. For the CDR3, the DNA is TGTGCCAGCAGTCCAGAGCGGTCGGGGGCGTACGAGCAGTACTCC.

A single count supports this clonotype. J is TRBJ2-7 and V is TRBV7-6, with TRBD2 matching 7 bases. The V segment lost 4 bases and the J segment 3 bases; nucleotides outside the gene matches: 6. CDR3 length equals 14 residues. Per the germline V gene, CDR1 is SGHVS and CDR2 is FNYEAQ. This chain's CDR3 is CASSSFGTNYEQYF. CDR3 nucleotides: TGTGCCAGCAGCTCCTTCGGGACTAACTACGAGCAGTACTTC.

The gene calls are TRBV7-9 and TRBJ2-1, with TRBD2 as a possible D gene (5 bases). Per the germline V gene, CDR1 is SEHNR and CDR2 is FQNEAQ (reference sequence). V gave up 5 bases and J gave up 0 bases, with 14 bases separating them. This CDR3 is built from 16 residues. The CDR3 reads CASSPKRLSSYNEQFF. The CDR3 nucleotides are TGTGCCAGCAGCCCCAAGCGGCTTAGCTCCTACAATGAGCAGTTCTTC.

This chain connects TRBV27 to TRBJ1-1; D ambiguous. V was cut by 5 bases and J by 3 bases, with 7 bases left in between. Germline CDR1 is MNHEY and CDR2 is SMNVEV (reference sequence). This CDR3 region has 12 residues. The CDR3 protein is CASSGTDTEAFF. DNA for the CDR3: TGTGCCAGCAGTGGCACCGACACTGAAGCTTTCTTT.

The chain joins TRBV15 to TRBJ1-1; 7 nucleotides match TRBD1. V shed 0 bases, J shed 6 bases, and the junction held 19 bases outside the gene matches. CDR3 length equals 19 residues. In germline, CDR1 is LNHNV, CDR2 YYDKDF (reference sequence). CDR3 sequence reads: CATSRDSGGQAWGTAEAFF. The CDR3 nucleotides are TGTGCCACCAGCAGAGATTCTGGTGGACAGGCCTGGGGAACAGCTGAAGCTTTCTTT.

The genes are TRBV7-6 and TRBJ2-5; 8 nucleotides line up with TRBD1. Germline CDR1 reads SGHVS; CDR2 reads FNYEAQ. J was trimmed by 1 base and V by 1 base; bases with no gene match: 14. CDR3 size: 19 residues. The CDR3 here is CASSLVLDIGRGLQETQYF. The CDR3 DNA reads as TGTGCCAGCAGCTTAGTTCTGGATATCGGCAGGGGGCTCCAAGAGACCCAGTACTTC.

The genes are TRBV7-4 and TRBJ1-5; D not certain. Germline V gene lookup returns CDR1 SGHVT and CDR2 SQSDAQ. Trimming removed 1 base from V and 1 base from J, with 5 bases in between. This CDR3 region has 14 residues. The CDR3, as DNA: TGTGCCAGCAGCTTAGACGACAGCAATCAGCCCCAGCATTTT. Translation gives CASSLDDSNQPQHF.

Details on this clonotype: A read error is likely, as this CDR3 ends without the conserved phenylalanine or tryptophan. The DNA is omitted, as the CDR3 cannot be located on it reliably, and the CDR3 follows TCRdb's listing. V usage is TRBV4-2 and J usage is TRBJ2-1; the table gives TRBD2 as D, unverified against the DNA. Germline loops: CDR1 LGHNA, CDR2 YNFKEQ. The length of the CDR3 is 17 amino acids, counting both ends. CDR3: CARSQDASSGGNNEKFL.